The clone carrying this TCR beta chain was observed many times. The sample originates from a study of T cells in Graves' hyperthyroidism and ophthalmopathy. Authors of the study amplified TCR beta CDR3 regions from RNA transcripts. In the first-round RT-PCR of the TCR CDR3, the HTBI primer set was used. Via MiXCR, TCRdb re-called the multiplex PCR reads, giving one row per CDR3 protein. The sample lists some 250,000 distinct CDR3 sequences; about 15% were seen once. V was pared by 6 bases and J by 8 bases, with 12 bases of the junction left unmatched. The CDR3 runs to 14 residues. CDR1 is MNHEY, CDR2 SMNVEV, per germline (reference sequence).

This clonotype originated in a woman aged 50 to 60 with Graves' hyperthyroidism that later progressed to Graves' ophthalmopathy. Material: blood. The chain links TRBV27 to TRBJ1-2, with 7 bases identical to TRBD1. DNA for the CDR3: TGTGCCAGCAGCTCCCCCGGACAGGTCGAGGGCTACACCTTC. It translates to CASSSPGQVEGYTF.